The T cell receptor beta chain described here comes from a study of STAT5B mutations in CD4+ large granular lymphocyte leukemia. Study as a whole: Healthy donors showed HLA-associated enrichment of the CDR3 'QG' motif.

Using immunoSEQ multiplex PCR, the repertoire was profiled, and TCRdb retains in-frame clones only, with some absent. The table lists some 23,000 clones, around 80% of them singletons. Buffy coats from healthy blood donors served as controls. Germline V gene sequence: CDR1 SGHRS, CDR2 YFSETQ. The CDR3 covers 15 residues. With 0 bases removed from V and 4 bases from J, the gap between germline ends came to 13 bases. Of note for this clone: Antigen: not known.

Points from the study as a whole: Compared with healthy controls (2/35), patient top clones favored TRBV06 (8/27).

The gene calls are TRBV5-1 and TRBJ1-1; the D is unclear. Sequenced material: CD4+ T cells from blood buffy coats. The receptor was derived from a human donor in good health. The CDR3 loop reads CASSLAIGGSTEAFF. The CDR3 nucleotides are TGCGCCAGCAGCTTGGCCATCGGCGGGAGCACTGAAGCTTTCTTT.